This T cell receptor (beta chain) was sequenced during a study of blood T cell repertoires in COVID-19. Across the whole study: There were acute and convalescent COVID-19 samples, and they came from the United States, Italy and Spain. PBMCs, B-cell-depleted T cells, or T cells were the source of the cDNA or gDNA that made up the material.

This CDR3 is 14 amino acids long. Germline lookup yields CDR1 SQVTM and CDR2 ANQGSEA. The V gene lost 1 base and the J gene lost 8 bases, with 17 bases spanning the gap. How the authors handled the data: Estimation of nucleated cell counts relied on the amplification of reference gene primers. Method: immunoSEQ multiplex PCR; TCRdb's copy keeps in-frame clones and lacks some. From that table come the V and J calls and clone size; the DNA was used to work out D and trimming. Of fewer than 500,000 clones in the sample, 80% to 90% were seen once. The chain couples TRBV29-1 to TRBJ1-2; a possible D gene is TRBD1 (6 bases). This TCR came from a woman aged 25 to 39 with active or convalescent COVID-19. Sequenced input: peripheral blood. The CDR3 region has the DNA TGCAGCGTTGAAGGCCTACAGGGCCCCGGAGGCTACACCTTC. This gives the protein CSVEGLQGPGGYTF.